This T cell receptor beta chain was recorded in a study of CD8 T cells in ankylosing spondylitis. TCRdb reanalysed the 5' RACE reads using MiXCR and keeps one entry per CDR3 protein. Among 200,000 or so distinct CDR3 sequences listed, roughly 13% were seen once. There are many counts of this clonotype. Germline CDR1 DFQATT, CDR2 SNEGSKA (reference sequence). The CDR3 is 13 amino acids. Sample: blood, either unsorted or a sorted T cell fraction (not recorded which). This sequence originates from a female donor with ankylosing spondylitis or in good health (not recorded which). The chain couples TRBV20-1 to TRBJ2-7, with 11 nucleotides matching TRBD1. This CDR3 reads CSASGTGGYEQYF. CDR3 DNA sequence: TGCAGCGCATCCGGGACAGGGGGCTACGAGCAGTACTTC.